Below are 30 T cell receptor beta chains sequenced from a single sample in a study of human T cells and chemical hapten exposure. Each CDR3 protein gets one entry after TCRdb re-called the RACE reads with MiXCR. The table includes approximately 80,000 distinct CDR3 sequences, roughly 10% detected once. Time point reported: patch test 1, 2 weeks after DPC sensitization. Treatment denoted: therapeutic diphenylcyclopropenone sensitization with weekly scalp DPC. This specimen consisted of whole blood, obtained in connection with sensitization to the hapten diphenylcyclopropenone (DPC). All receptors derive from a woman between 45 and 65 years old with alopecia areata. Some clones in this sample may be carry-over from other donors' samples.

This clonotype was found many times. The chain couples TRBV6-2 or TRBV6-3 to TRBJ1-2; D not certain. Germline assignment: CDR1 MNHEY and CDR2 SVGEGT. This CDR3 has 15 residues. Deletions cut 0 bases from V and 4 bases from J, with 12 bases between. The CDR3 nucleotides are TGTGCCAGCAGTTACTCGTTCGACAACTTCTATGGCTACACCTTC. Protein product: CASSYSFDNFYGYTF.

The J gene is TRBJ1-4, the V gene TRBV7-9; 7 nucleotides agree with TRBD1. V gave up 5 bases and J gave up 6 bases; unmatched junction bases: 6. CDR1 and CDR2 (germline): SEHNR, FQNEAQ (reference sequence). The CDR3 is 14 residues long. The CDR3 is CASSHRDSHEKLFF. In nucleotides, the CDR3 is TGTGCCAGCAGCCACCGGGACAGCCATGAAAAACTGTTTTTT.

This sequence joins TRBV12-3 or TRBV12-4 and TRBJ1-6; D is unclear. The CDR3 contains 13 residues. Trimming left V 6 bases short and J 9 bases short, with 12 bases between. The CDR3 sequence: CASSRTPSSPLHF. DNA for the CDR3: TGTGCCAGCAGCCGAACTCCCAGTTCACCCCTCCACTTT.

V and J are TRBV28 and TRBJ2-3; 8 bases map to TRBD1. The CDR3 sequence is 16 residues long. From germline, CDR1 is MDHEN and CDR2 SYDVKM. J lost 1 base, V lost 6 bases, and 9 bases had no gene match. The CDR3 here is CASRVGQGAGTDTQYF. CDR3 bases: TGTGCCAGCAGAGTGGGGCAGGGGGCCGGCACAGATACGCAGTATTTT.

This clonotype was found many times. The rearrangement joins TRBV9 to TRBJ1-1, with 9 positions matching TRBD1. This CDR3 is 15 amino acids long. Germline V gene data show CDR1 as SGDLS and CDR2 as YYNGEE. The V segment lost 2 bases and the J segment 4 bases; nucleotides outside the gene matches: 6. CDR3 DNA sequence: TGTGCCAGCAGCGTTACAGGGGGCGCGGGCACTGAAGCTTTCTTT. As protein: CASSVTGGAGTEAFF.

This clonotype was seen a handful of times. The chain joins TRBV7-3 to TRBJ1-2, with D perhaps TRBD1 (5 bases). The CDR3 contains 14 residues. V was cut by 4 bases and J by 8 bases, with 17 bases left in between. Per the germline V gene, CDR1 is SGHTA and CDR2 is FQGTGA. Here the CDR3 DNA reads TGTGCCAGCAGCTCGAGGGACTCTGTTCGAGGCTACACCTTC. Protein product: CASSSRDSVRGYTF.

The chain joins TRBV27 to TRBJ2-1; D uncertain. Trimming removed 6 bases at V and 0 bases at J, with 12 bases between. This CDR3 region has 15 residues. The germline CDR1 and CDR2 sequences are MNHEY and SMNVEV (reference sequence). CDR3 nucleotide sequence: TGTGCCAGCAGAGATAGCAGCCACTCCTACAATGAGCAGTTCTTC. Translating it yields CASRDSSHSYNEQFF.

This clonotype was counted at least ten times. This chain uses TRBV2 with TRBJ2-6, with D unclear. V dropped 6 bases and J dropped 1 base, with 4 bases sitting between them. This CDR3 has 13 residues. In germline, CDR1 is SNHLY, CDR2 FYNNEI. The CDR3 loop is CASSFSGANVLTF. Here the CDR3 DNA reads TGTGCCAGCAGCTTTTCTGGGGCCAACGTCCTGACTTTC.

This chain uses TRBV3-1 with TRBJ1-5; no firm D call. Trimming stripped 1 base from V and 5 bases from J, with 9 bases between. The CDR3 contains 14 residues. The germline V gene encodes CDR1 LGHDT and CDR2 YNNKEL (reference sequence). The CDR3 protein is CASSQVRSDQPQHF. CDR3 DNA: TGTGCCAGCAGCCAAGTGCGTTCAGATCAGCCCCAGCATTTT.

This clonotype was recorded many times. J is TRBJ2-1 and V is TRBV4-2; the D gene is possibly TRBD2 (6 bases). V lost 0 bases to trimming and J lost 7 bases, with 25 bases between them. The CDR3 is 19 amino acids. Per the germline V gene, CDR1 is LGHNA and CDR2 is YNFKEQ. The CDR3: CASSQDVRGGITPINEQFF. In nucleotides, the CDR3 is TGTGCCAGCAGCCAAGATGTACGTGGGGGGATTACCCCTATAAATGAGCAGTTCTTC.

V is TRBV29-1 and J is TRBJ2-1, with TRBD1 matching 9 bases. The V gene end was trimmed by 8 bases and the J gene end by 7 bases; junction bases not matched to a gene: 9. Per germline, CDR1 SQVTM and CDR2 ANQGSEA. This CDR3 is built from 13 residues. As DNA, the CDR3 is TGCAGCACTAACAGGGGGCCACAGAATGAGCAGTTCTTC. Protein: CSTNRGPQNEQFF.

This clonotype was seen more than once but under ten times. The rearrangement joins TRBV20-1 to TRBJ1-3; the D is unclear. Germline CDR1 and CDR2: DFQATT and SNEGSKA (reference sequence). Trimming removed 6 bases at V and 0 bases at J, with 9 bases between. The CDR3 sequence is 13 residues long. The CDR3 here is CSARPPSGNTIYF. The CDR3 DNA follows: TGCAGTGCCCGGCCCCCCTCTGGAAACACCATATATTTT.

This clonotype was seen a few times. J is TRBJ1-6 and V is TRBV3-1; 9 bases are a match to TRBD1. The CDR3 extends over 15 amino acids. Trimming cost V 1 base and J 9 bases; bases outside gene matches: 4. Germline lookup yields CDR1 LGHDT and CDR2 YNNKEL (reference sequence). CDR3: CASSQGDRDASPLHF. The CDR3 nucleotides read TGTGCCAGCAGCCAAGGGGACAGGGATGCTTCACCCCTCCACTTT.

This clonotype showed up many times. V and J are TRBV15 and TRBJ2-3, with TRBD2 matching 9 bases. The CDR3 covers 14 residues. Germline V gives CDR1 LNHNV, CDR2 YYDKDF (reference sequence). After removal of 4 bases from V and 6 bases from J, the junction contained 5 bases not matched to a gene. The CDR3 is CATSTLAGTDTQYF. The CDR3 DNA sequence: TGTGCCACCAGCACTCTAGCGGGGACCGATACGCAGTATTTT. The entire variable domain, with the rest obtained from reference TRBV15 and TRBJ2-3, is as follows: DAMVIQNPRYQVTQFGKPVTLSCSQTLNHNVMYWYQQKSSQAPKLLFHYYDKDFNNEADTPDNFQSRRPNTSFCFLDIRSPGLGDTAMYLCATSTLAGTDTQYFGPGTRLTVL.

This rearrangement joins TRBV4-2 to TRBJ2-4; TRBD2 matches at 11 bases. The CDR3 is 17 residues long. J lost 8 bases, V lost 1 base, and 10 bases had no gene match. Germline-derived CDR1 and CDR2 are LGHNA and YNFKEQ. CDR3: CASSQGPSGGTSDIQYF. Here the CDR3 DNA reads TGTGCCAGCAGCCAAGGTCCTAGCGGGGGGACGTCGGACATTCAGTACTTC.

CDR3 in DNA: TGCAGCGTTGAGATTCCGGCAGGGCCAAAGACCCAGTACTTC. Amino acids: CSVEIPAGPKTQYF. The V gene is TRBV29-1, the J gene TRBJ2-5; D is perhaps TRBD1 (5 bases). Trimming left V 3 bases short and J 6 bases short, with 17 bases between. The germline gives CDR1 SQVTM, CDR2 ANQGSEA. The CDR3 length is 14 residues.

This clonotype was seen a handful of times. The gene calls are TRBV12-3 or TRBV12-4 and TRBJ2-7; D may be TRBD1 (5 bases). The ends were cut back, 8 bases at V and 3 bases at J, with 14 bases in the middle. CDR3 length equals 13 residues. CDR3 in amino acids: CASAMRQSYEQYF. Here the CDR3 DNA reads TGTGCCAGCGCCATGAGACAGAGCTACGAGCAGTACTTC.

This sequence joins TRBV24-1 and TRBJ2-2; no definite D call. V was clipped by 4 bases and J by 3 bases, with 11 bases between them. This CDR3 is 15 amino acids long. In germline, CDR1 is KGHDR, CDR2 SFDVKD. CDR3 region: CATSERSSDTGELFF. The CDR3 DNA is TGTGCCACCAGTGAACGGTCCAGTGACACCGGGGAGCTGTTTTTT.

The chain is built from TRBV25-1 and TRBJ2-7; D is unresolved. Trimming removed 4 bases at V and 4 bases at J, with 5 bases between. This CDR3 is built from 11 residues. The germline CDR1 and CDR2 sequences are MGHDK and SYGVNS. The CDR3 loop reads CASSGEYEQYF. The DNA of the CDR3 is TGTGCCAGCAGTGGGGAATACGAGCAGTACTTC.

This clonotype was counted only a few times. The chain recombines TRBV5-1 with TRBJ1-1; D is perhaps TRBD1 (5 bases). The CDR3 extends over 15 amino acids. Looked up from germline, CDR1 is SGHRS and CDR2 is YFSETQ. Trimming removed 2 bases from V and 5 bases from J, with 16 bases in between. This CDR3 reads CASSFGGARTTEAFF. The CDR3 DNA reads as TGCGCCAGCAGCTTTGGAGGGGCCCGAACAACTGAAGCTTTCTTT.

This clonotype was counted many times. This sequence joins TRBV7-2 and TRBJ1-1, with D uncertain. CDR3 length: 13 residues. The V gene's germline CDR1 is SGHTA and CDR2 FQGNSA. V was pared by 1 base and J by 10 bases, with 13 bases between. Here the CDR3 reads CASSLDTSFLAFF. The CDR3 DNA follows: TGTGCCAGCAGCTTAGACACGTCATTTCTAGCTTTCTTT.

The chain is built from TRBV6-1 and TRBJ1-5; TRBD1 aligns across 7 bases. The germline CDR1 and CDR2 sequences are MNHNS and SASEGT. After removal of 6 bases from V and 10 bases from J, the junction contained 15 bases not matched to a gene. The CDR3 length is 15 residues. The CDR3 spells CASSGGQIGINPQHF. The CDR3 DNA reads TGTGCCAGCAGCGGGGGACAGATAGGCATTAACCCCCAGCATTTT.

This clonotype showed up many times. The chain links TRBV30 to TRBJ2-1; 14 bases agree with TRBD2. Germline CDR1 is GTSNPN and CDR2 is SVGIG (reference sequence). This CDR3 comprises 14 residues. The junction had 8 bases not matched to a gene; V was cut back by 5 bases and J by 11 bases. The CDR3 protein is CAWEPGTSGGKQFF. CDR3 coding DNA: TGTGCCTGGGAGCCAGGGACTAGCGGGGGAAAGCAGTTCTTC.

The rearrangement uses TRBV7-9 and TRBJ1-1; D remains ambiguous. CDR1 and CDR2 (germline): SEHNR, FQNEAQ (reference sequence). This CDR3 is 13 amino acids long. With 6 bases removed from V and 0 bases from J, the gap between germline ends came to 8 bases. The CDR3, as DNA: TGTGCCAGCAGGCCGACTATGAACACTGAAGCTTTCTTT. Its translation: CASRPTMNTEAFF.

This clonotype was counted a few times. The CDR3 nucleotides are TGTGCCAGCAGCTTGTTTGACAGCCACCAAGAGACCCAGTACTTC. Its protein product is CASSLFDSHQETQYF. V gene TRBV5-6 combines with J gene TRBJ2-5; weak D call: TRBD1 (5 bases). The CDR3 has 15 residues. Germline loops: CDR1 SGHDT, CDR2 YYEEEE. The V gene lost 1 base and the J gene lost 0 bases, with 10 bases spanning the gap.

The sample holds many counts of this clonotype. The chain links TRBV7-9 to TRBJ2-4; D ambiguous. This CDR3 is built from 12 residues. Germline lookup yields CDR1 SEHNR and CDR2 FQNEAQ (reference sequence). The V gene lost 2 bases and the J gene lost 7 bases, with 6 bases spanning the gap. CDR3 residues: CASSLTENIQYF. In nucleotides, the CDR3 is TGTGCCAGCAGCTTAACAGAGAACATTCAGTACTTC.

This clonotype occurred a few times. J is TRBJ2-7 and V is TRBV9, with 9 bases fitting TRBD2. From germline, CDR1 is SGDLS and CDR2 YYNGEE. Unmatched junction bases numbered 3, after V lost 1 base and J lost 4 bases. The CDR3 is 14 residues long. In DNA, the CDR3 is TGTGCCAGCAGCGTATACGCGGGAGGGTACGAGCAGTACTTC. Protein product: CASSVYAGGYEQYF.

At least ten counts were recorded for this clonotype. This chain joins TRBV29-1 and TRBJ2-1, with a weak D call TRBD2 (6 bases). CDR1 and CDR2 (germline): SQVTM, ANQGSEA. Trimming removed 5 bases at V and 6 bases at J, with 11 bases between. The CDR3 totals 12 residues. The CDR3 DNA follows: TGCAGCGTTACGCCCGGGAGCAATGAGCAGTTCTTC. Protein sequence: CSVTPGSNEQFF.

This clonotype was recorded at least ten times. The chain uses TRBV28 and TRBJ2-2; tentative D call: TRBD1 (5 bases). V lost 8 bases and J 8 bases, leaving 21 bases between the germline ends. The CDR3 is 15 residues long. The germline CDR1 and CDR2 sequences are MDHEN and SYDVKM. The CDR3 DNA reads TGTGCCAGCTTTGACAGTCGAAGAACTTCAGGGGAGCTGTTTTTT. This sequence encodes CASFDSRRTSGELFF.

This clonotype was found a few times. This chain joins TRBV14 and TRBJ1-1; D gene uncertain. Per germline, CDR1 SGHDN and CDR2 FVKESK. Trimming left V 1 base short and J 9 bases short, with 6 bases between. CDR3 length equals 11 residues. The CDR3 DNA reads as TGTGCCAGCAGCCAAGGGATAAAAGCTTTCTTT. This codes for CASSQGIKAFF.